The source of this TCR beta chain is a study of naive and memory T cell subsets. Notes on the study in general: TCR transcript changes with activation or differentiation may affect this RNA method.

The germline gives CDR1 SGDLS, CDR2 YYNGEE. The CDR3 runs to 14 residues. J was trimmed by 4 bases and V by 3 bases; bases with no gene match: 5. The SP2 primer and nested alpha and beta constant region primers amplified ligated cDNA in four rounds. Alpha and beta constant region primers primed reverse transcription for blood and skin samples. TCRdb redid the calling of the 5' RACE reads with MiXCR, one entry per CDR3 protein. The repertoire holds around 56,000 distinct CDR3 sequences, roughly 7.5% seen once, with approximately 9.4% in the top ten. An oligonucleotide containing a UMI was ligated to the 3' end of TCR cDNA. RNA was extracted from more than 2 ml of whole blood of healthy adults. This clonotype was recorded at least ten times. Its target is unknown.

This sequence joins TRBV9 and TRBJ2-5; 8 bases are a match to TRBD2. This TCR was recovered from a female donor in good health. For the CDR3, the DNA is TGTGCCAGCAGCGAGCGGGGGCTGCTAGAGACCCAGTACTTC. Translating it yields CASSERGLLETQYF.